The next 26 T cell receptor beta chains were all read from a single sample in a study of siplizumab effects on memory and regulatory T cells. This table comes from immunoSEQ multiplex PCR, and its TCRdb copy is limited to in-frame clones, with some not included. Of about 100,000 clones listed, about 95% are singletons. The sequencing input was non-Treg CD4+ T cells sorted from blood. The source of these receptors is a human donor in good health.

This sequence joins TRBV11-3 and TRBJ2-3, with D uncertain. V lost 2 bases and J lost 2, with 8 bases in between. Germline V lookup: CDR1 SGHNT, CDR2 YENEEA. The CDR3 length is 14 residues. In nucleotides, the CDR3 is TGTGCCAGCAGCTTATTTGGTAACACAGATACGCAGTATTTT. Translated, it gives CASSLFGNTDTQYF. Full variable domain (remainder filled in from reference TRBV11-3 and TRBJ2-3): EAGVVQSPRYKIIEKKQPVAFWCNPISGHNTLYWYLQNLGQGPELLIRYENEEAVDDSQLPKDRFSAERLKGVDSTLKIQPAELGDSAVYLCASSLFGNTDTQYFGPGTRLTVL.

The chain joins TRBV11-3 to TRBJ2-1; D is unresolved. The CDR3 has 15 amino acids. The germline V gene has CDR1 SGHNT and CDR2 YENEEA. Trimming removed 0 bases at V and 5 bases at J, with 11 bases between. CDR3 loop: CASSLEGGTNNEQFF. The CDR3 DNA reads as TGTGCCAGCAGCTTAGAAGGCGGTACGAACAATGAGCAGTTCTTC.

The chain is built from TRBV4-2 and TRBJ2-3, with D hard to call. There are 13 residues in the CDR3. Germline V gives CDR1 LGHNA, CDR2 YNFKEQ. V lost 2 bases and J lost 3, with 6 bases in between. In DNA, the CDR3 is TGTGCCAGCAGCCAATTCCTAACAGATACGCAGTATTTT. The encoded protein is CASSQFLTDTQYF.

The rearrangement joins TRBV18 to TRBJ1-4, with D tentatively TRBD1 (6 bases). CDR1 and CDR2 from the germline V gene are KGHSH and LQKENI. The CDR3 totals 13 residues. Trimming removed 0 bases from V and 7 bases from J, with 6 bases in between. The CDR3 DNA follows: TGTGCCAGCTCACCACCAGGGGGTGAAAAACTGTTTTTT. Translation: CASSPPGGEKLFF. Full variable domain (missing parts from reference TRBV18 and TRBJ1-4): NAGVMQNPRHLVRRRGQEARLRCSPMKGHSHVYWYRQLPEEGLKFMVYLQKENIIDESGMPKERFSAEFPKEGPSILRIQQVVRGDSAAYFCASSPPGGEKLFFGSGTQLSVL.

The chain links TRBV13 to TRBJ1-3; 10 bases match TRBD1. The CDR3 extends over 16 amino acids. Germline CDR1 reads PRHDT; CDR2 reads FYEKMQ (reference sequence). Trimming at V came to 0 bases and at J to 3 bases, leaving 2 bases not matched to a gene. The CDR3 loop is CASSLGGQGNGNTIYF. Here the CDR3 DNA reads TGTGCCAGCAGCTTAGGGGGACAGGGGAATGGAAACACCATATATTTT.

The gene calls are TRBV5-1 and TRBJ2-3; 14 bases fit TRBD2. This CDR3 has 17 residues. Germline lookup yields CDR1 SGHRS and CDR2 YFSETQ. V was clipped by 4 bases and J by 5 bases; unmatched bases: 9. The CDR3 DNA reads TGCGCCAGCAGCCCCGGACTAGCGGGAGGTGGTCTAGATACGCAGTATTTT. Its protein product is CASSPGLAGGGLDTQYF.

The V gene is TRBV29-1, the J gene TRBJ2-2, with a tentative D call TRBD1 (6 bases). CDR3 length equals 14 residues. The V gene lost 5 bases and the J gene lost 5 bases, with 15 bases spanning the gap. Germline loops: CDR1 SQVTM, CDR2 ANQGSEA. CDR3 in amino acids: CSVQGGLGTGELFF. CDR3 nucleotides: TGCAGCGTTCAAGGGGGTTTGGGTACCGGGGAGCTGTTTTTT.

V and J are TRBV11-2 and TRBJ2-5, with D hard to call. The J call may be faulty, since TRBJ2-7 better matches the DNA end. Per germline, CDR1 SGHAT and CDR2 FQNNGV. CDR3 length: 13 residues. As DNA, the CDR3 is TGTGCCAGCAGCGCCCTGGGCTTCTACGAGCAGTACTTC. It yields the protein CASSALGFYEQYF.

The chain recombines TRBV5-5 with TRBJ1-2, with D uncertain. Trimming shortened V by 4 bases and J by 1 base, and 8 bases separated the two germline ends. The CDR3 totals 13 residues. Germline lookup yields CDR1 SGHKS and CDR2 YYEKEE (reference sequence). For the CDR3, the DNA is TGTGCCAGCAGCCCACAGAGTAACTATGGCTACACCTTC. This translates into CASSPQSNYGYTF. The whole variable domain, filled in from reference TRBV5-5 and TRBJ1-2, reads DAGVTQSPTHLIKTRGQQVTLRCSPISGHKSVSWYQQVLGQGPQFIFQYYEKEERGRGNFPDRFSARQFPNYSSELNVNALLLGDSALYLCASSPQSNYGYTFGSGTRLTVV.

CDR3 nucleotides: TGTGCCAGCATCCGAAGACCGCCCCCCGGGCCCGGGAGCGAGCAGTACTTC. This gives the protein CASIRRPPPGPGSEQYF. The genes are TRBV27 and TRBJ2-7, with D perhaps TRBD2 (6 bases). Trimming took 7 bases from V and 6 from J, leaving 28 bases between them. CDR3 length: 17 amino acids. The V gene's germline CDR1 is MNHEY and CDR2 SMNVEV (reference sequence).

The V gene is TRBV7-3, the J gene TRBJ2-7, with no clear D. Germline V CDR1 and CDR2: SGHTA, FQGTGA. Deletions cut 2 bases from V and 6 bases from J, with 14 bases between. CDR3 size: 14 residues. The CDR3: CASSLLASSREQYF. The CDR3 coding sequence is TGTGCCAGCAGCTTATTGGCCTCAAGCCGCGAGCAGTACTTC.

The gene calls are TRBV5-6 and TRBJ2-5; D ambiguous. The CDR3 totals 13 residues. Germline CDR1 SGHDT, CDR2 YYEEEE. Trimming took off 2 bases at V and 5 bases at J, with 10 bases between the two ends. CDR3 bases: TGTGCCAGCAGCTTAGGTCAGGTCGAGACCCAGTACTTC. Protein sequence: CASSLGQVETQYF.

The chain employs TRBV19 and TRBJ2-3; 9 positions agree with TRBD2. This CDR3 region has 17 residues. CDR1 LNHDA and CDR2 SQIVND come from the germline V gene (reference sequence). The J segment lost 0 bases and the V segment lost 5 bases, leaving 9 bases of the junction unmatched. The CDR3 DNA reads TGTGCCAGTAGTTCGCAAAATCTAGCGGGGAGCACAGATACGCAGTATTTT. It codes for CASSSQNLAGSTDTQYF.

This sequence joins TRBV5-1 and TRBJ1-2; 9 bases map to TRBD1. Losses at the gene ends were 0 bases for V and 4 bases for J; bases not matched to a gene: 1. The CDR3 loop spans 14 amino acids. The V gene's germline CDR1 is SGHRS and CDR2 YFSETQ. Here the CDR3 reads CASSLGDRAYGYTF. The CDR3 DNA sequence: TGCGCCAGCAGCTTGGGGGACAGGGCCTATGGCTACACCTTC.

This chain connects TRBV10-3 to TRBJ1-2, with a tentative D call TRBD1 (6 bases). Germline V gene sequence: CDR1 ENHRY, CDR2 SYGVKD. The V gene lost 3 bases and the J gene lost 8 bases, with 16 bases spanning the gap. CDR3 length: 14 amino acids. The CDR3 region is CAISDPRGSGGYTF. For the CDR3, the DNA is TGTGCCATCAGTGACCCCAGGGGCAGTGGGGGCTACACCTTC.

This clone was observed once. The J gene is TRBJ1-2, the V gene TRBV19; 7 positions match TRBD1. This CDR3 is built from 14 residues. V gave up 7 bases and J gave up 4 bases; unmatched junction bases: 9. Germline assignment: CDR1 LNHDA and CDR2 SQIVND (reference sequence). This CDR3 is CASTQTGTPYGYTF. CDR3 nucleotides: TGTGCCAGTACCCAGACAGGGACCCCCTATGGCTACACCTTC.

CDR3: CASSYPGTSGRNEQFF. The CDR3 DNA follows: TGTGCCAGCAGTTACCCGGGGACTAGCGGACGCAATGAGCAGTTCTTC. This chain links TRBV6-5 with TRBJ2-1; 11 positions match TRBD2. The ends lost 2 bases at V and 6 bases at J; junction bases unmatched: 6. Germline CDR1 is MNHEY and CDR2 is SVGAGI. This CDR3 is built from 16 residues.

This chain links TRBV19 with TRBJ2-7, with a possible D match to TRBD1 (6 bases). Germline CDR1 is LNHDA and CDR2 is SQIVND (reference sequence). Trimming removed 5 bases at V and 4 bases at J, with 12 bases between. This CDR3 comprises 13 residues. The chain's CDR3 is CASSLEQGYEQYF. The CDR3 DNA follows: TGTGCCAGTAGTTTGGAACAGGGATACGAGCAGTACTTC.

The rearrangement joins TRBV2 to TRBJ2-2; D is perhaps TRBD2 (6 bases). V was cut by 1 base and J by 3 bases, with 9 bases left in between. The CDR3 is made up of 15 amino acids. The germline V gene has CDR1 SNHLY and CDR2 FYNNEI. CDR3 DNA: TGTGCCAGCAGTGAAGGCGGGGTTTACACCGGGGAGCTGTTTTTT. Translation gives CASSEGGVYTGELFF.

J is TRBJ1-1 and V is TRBV10-3; 9 bases agree with TRBD1. The CDR3 loop spans 13 amino acids. J gave up 2 bases and V 6 bases, and 1 base lay outside the gene matches. In germline, CDR1 is ENHRY, CDR2 SYGVKD. The CDR3 reads CAIRDRGNTEAFF. The CDR3 region has the DNA TGTGCCATCAGGGACAGGGGTAACACTGAAGCTTTCTTT.

This clone was detected a few times. This chain connects TRBV6-1 to TRBJ1-5; no firm D call. V was cut by 7 bases and J by 0 bases, with 13 bases left in between. The CDR3 length is 15 residues. CDR1 and CDR2 (germline): MNHNS, SASEGT. CDR3 region: CASKLIPYSNQPQHF. The CDR3 DNA reads TGTGCCAGCAAGTTAATACCTTATAGCAATCAGCCCCAGCATTTT.

The rearrangement links TRBV7-3 to TRBJ2-1, with D unclear. The CDR3 is 13 amino acids. Trimming took off 5 bases at V and 1 base at J, with 6 bases between the two ends. The germline V gene has CDR1 SGHTA and CDR2 FQGTGA. In DNA form, the CDR3 reads TGTGCCAGCAGCCCCGGATCCTACAATGAGCAGTTCTTC. Protein: CASSPGSYNEQFF.

This chain uses TRBV6-5 with TRBJ1-2; 8 nucleotides match TRBD1. Trimming at V came to 7 bases and at J to 6 bases, leaving 4 bases not matched to a gene. Per germline, CDR1 MNHEY and CDR2 SVGAGI. The CDR3 spans 12 residues. CDR3 DNA: TGTGCCAGCACCAGGACAGGGAATGGCTACACCTTC. This codes for CASTRTGNGYTF.

The rearrangement joins TRBV29-1 to TRBJ1-1; the match to TRBD1 covers 9 bases. The CDR3 runs 14 residues. CDR1 and CDR2 from the germline V gene are SQVTM and ANQGSEA. V trimming: 6 bases; J trimming: 1 base; junction bases outside the gene matches: 6. Here the CDR3 DNA reads TGCAGCGTCTACCGGGACAGGGCGAACACTGAAGCTTTCTTT. Translating gives CSVYRDRANTEAFF.

V usage is TRBV27 and J usage is TRBJ2-3; 13 positions match TRBD2. This CDR3 has 19 amino acids. J gave up 0 bases and V 3 bases, and 9 bases lay outside the gene matches. Germline CDR1 reads MNHEY; CDR2 reads SMNVEV (reference sequence). The CDR3 DNA reads as TGTGCCAGCAGTTTCCGGACCTGGACTAGCGGGAGCAGCACAGATACGCAGTATTTT. Protein sequence: CASSFRTWTSGSSTDTQYF.

The chain employs TRBV9 and TRBJ2-7; TRBD2 agrees at 13 bases. CDR1 and CDR2 from the germline V gene are SGDLS and YYNGEE. V shed 1 base and J 0 bases; nucleotides not matched to a gene: 13. The CDR3 consists of 20 residues. Here the CDR3 reads CASSVSIPGLAGRSSYEQYF. For the CDR3, the DNA is TGTGCCAGCAGCGTAAGCATTCCGGGACTAGCGGGAAGAAGCTCCTACGAGCAGTACTTC.